These T cell receptor beta chains were read from a single sample in a study of cytomegalovirus exposure and HLA in healthy donors. Produced via immunoSEQ multiplex PCR; TCRdb's table is partial and in-frame only. Here the sample table reports 100,000 to 150,000 clones. Sequencing used PBMCs. These receptors were collected from a woman aged 40-49 years in good health and CMV-seropositive. Both conserved end residues are part of each CDR3. The D gene is left open where the match is weak.

d_gene	v_gene	j_gene	CDR3aa	CDR3nt
NA	TRBV7-2	TRBJ2-2	CASSKLFGGNTGELFF	TGTGCCAGCAGCAAACTATTCGGGGGGAACACCGGGGAGCTGTTTTTT
TRBD1	TRBV18	TRBJ1-2	CASSPSGQNNYGYTF	TGTGCCAGCTCACCATCGGGACAGAACAACTATGGCTACACCTTC
TRBD1	TRBV19	TRBJ1-2	CAADRGSYGYTF	TGTGCCGCGGACAGGGGATCCTATGGCTACACCTTC
TRBD1	TRBV5-4	TRBJ2-5	CASSFRGPETQYF	TGTGCCAGCAGCTTTAGGGGGCCGGAGACCCAGTACTTC
TRBD1	TRBV19	TRBJ2-7	CASGLDREYEQYF	TGTGCCAGTGGATTGGACAGGGAGTACGAGCAGTACTTC
TRBD1	TRBV6-5	TRBJ1-2	CASSYRTGDYGYTF	TGTGCCAGCAGTTACAGGACAGGAGACTATGGCTACACCTTC
TRBD2	TRBV5-1	TRBJ2-1	CASSLVSGLAATSGGQFF	TGCGCCAGCAGCCTTGTTTCGGGACTAGCGGCTACCTCTGGGGGGCAGTTCTTC
NA	TRBV6-5	TRBJ2-7	CASGLPHYEQYF	TGTGCCAGCGGTCTACCCCACTACGAGCAGTACTTC
NA	TRBV9	TRBJ2-1	CASSVSSSYNEQFF	TGTGCCAGCAGCGTAAGTAGCTCCTACAATGAGCAGTTCTTC
TRBD2	TRBV2	TRBJ2-1	CASSEDSGSFYNEQFF	TGTGCCAGCAGTGAAGATAGCGGGAGTTTTTACAATGAGCAGTTCTTC
NA	TRBV28	TRBJ1-1	CASTYTTEAFF	TGTGCCAGCACGTACACCACTGAAGCTTTCTTT
NA	TRBV7-6	TRBJ1-1	CASSQVRGGEAFF	TGTGCCAGCAGCCAGGTCCGGGGGGGTGAAGCTTTCTTT
NA	TRBV11-2	TRBJ1-2	CASSMSDRNYGYTF	TGTGCCAGCAGCATGTCTGACAGGAACTATGGCTACACCTTC
NA	TRBV9	TRBJ1-4	CASSVTGTTNEKLFF	TGTGCCAGCAGCGTAACCGGGACAACTAATGAAAAACTGTTTTTT
NA	TRBV5-8	TRBJ1-5	CASSLGWGGGNQPQHF	TGTGCCAGCAGCTTGGGTTGGGGAGGGGGCAATCAGCCCCAGCATTTT
NA	TRBV7-3	TRBJ2-1	CASSLKTGNKRQFF	TGTGCCAGCAGCTTAAAAACAGGGAATAAGAGGCAGTTCTTC
TRBD1	TRBV7-7	TRBJ2-6	CASSQGTYQGAGGANVLTF	TGTGCTAGCAGCCAAGGAACTTACCAGGGGGCGGGTGGGGCCAACGTCCTGACTTTC
TRBD1	TRBV5-1	TRBJ1-2	CASSQGQGIGYGYTF	TGCGCCAGCAGCCAGGGACAGGGTATTGGCTATGGCTACACCTTC
TRBD1	TRBV30	TRBJ1-1	CARQGRAEAFF	TGTGCCCGACAGGGGCGGGCTGAAGCTTTCTTT
TRBD2	TRBV6-1	TRBJ2-7	CASSGDSGRVPNYEQYF	TGTGCCAGCAGTGGGGATAGCGGGAGGGTGCCGAACTACGAGCAGTACTTC
NA	TRBV30	TRBJ1-1	CAWSLSLESAFF	TGTGCCTGGAGTCTCTCCCTGGAGTCGGCTTTCTTT
TRBD1	TRBV27	TRBJ1-5	CASSSWTGAGGNQPQHF	TGTGCCAGCAGTTCCTGGACAGGGGCCGGGGGTAATCAGCCCCAGCATTTT
TRBD2	TRBV28	TRBJ2-2	CASRSPGGYTGELFF	TGTGCCAGCCGATCCCCGGGAGGATACACCGGGGAGCTGTTTTTT
NA	TRBV5-1	TRBJ1-2	CASSLEAGYGYTF	TGCGCCAGCAGCTTGGAGGCAGGGTATGGCTACACCTTC
NA	TRBV19	TRBJ2-5	CASKGAPSETGTQYF	TGTGCCAGTAAAGGGGCCCCCTCGGAGACTGGGACCCAGTACTTC
TRBD1	TRBV19	TRBJ2-7	CATRDRETSYEQYF	TGTGCCACCAGGGACAGGGAGACCTCCTACGAGCAGTACTTC
TRBD2	TRBV5-8	TRBJ2-2	CASSLGGLAGVRTGELFF	TGTGCCAGCAGCTTAGGGGGACTAGCGGGAGTTCGGACCGGGGAGCTGTTTTTT
NA	TRBV5-1	TRBJ2-7	CASSLWTDPYEQYF	TGCGCCAGCAGCCTGTGGACAGATCCCTACGAGCAGTACTTC
NA	TRBV9	TRBJ2-3	CASSEPAGSDTQYF	TGTGCCAGCAGCGAGCCGGCGGGGTCAGATACGCAGTATTTT
NA	TRBV19	TRBJ1-1	CASSRDRQNTEAFF	TGTGCCAGTAGTAGAGACAGGCAGAACACTGAAGCTTTCTTT
TRBD1	TRBV6-5	TRBJ1-5	CASSPRQGADQPQHF	TGTGCCAGCAGCCCTAGACAGGGGGCTGATCAGCCCCAGCATTTT
TRBD1	TRBV7-3	TRBJ2-5	CASSQGRGFAETQYF	TGTGCCAGCAGCCAGGGCAGGGGGTTCGCGGAGACCCAGTACTTC
NA	TRBV20-1	TRBJ2-7	CSAWTSYEQYF	TGCAGTGCTTGGACTTCCTACGAGCAGTACTTC
NA	TRBV30	TRBJ2-3	CAWTHASLTDTQYF	TGTGCCTGGACACACGCCTCCCTCACAGATACGCAGTATTTT
NA	TRBV6-1	TRBJ1-2	CASSEYPGKGYGYTF	TGTGCCAGCAGTGAATACCCAGGGAAGGGCTATGGCTACACCTTC
NA	TRBV6-5	TRBJ2-2	CASTPPGDTGELFF	TGTGCCAGCACCCCCCCCGGGGATACCGGGGAGCTGTTTTTT
NA	TRBV18	TRBJ1-4	CASSPLGAVGEKLFF	TGTGCCAGCTCACCATTGGGGGCTGTTGGTGAAAAACTGTTTTTT
TRBD2	TRBV10-3	TRBJ2-1	CAISGDRLAGGPQEQFF	TGTGCCATCAGTGGGGATCGACTAGCGGGAGGGCCACAGGAGCAGTTCTTC
NA	TRBV4-3	TRBJ1-3	CASSLTAGSSGNTIYF	TGCGCCAGCAGCTTGACCGCAGGGTCCTCTGGAAACACCATATATTTT
NA	TRBV28	TRBJ1-5	CASSLGRVNQPQHF	TGTGCCAGCAGTTTAGGCAGGGTCAATCAGCCCCAGCATTTT
TRBD2	TRBV5-1	TRBJ2-7	CASSRTSGTYEQYF	TGCGCCAGCAGCCGGACTAGCGGGACCTACGAGCAGTACTTC
TRBD2	TRBV9	TRBJ2-7	CASSLQSGLAGDEQYF	TGTGCCAGCAGCCTACAATCGGGACTAGCGGGAGACGAGCAGTACTTC
NA	TRBV6-4	TRBJ1-5	CAPGGWQPQHF	TGTGCACCGGGGGGCTGGCAGCCCCAGCATTTT
NA	TRBV11-2	TRBJ2-2	CASSLGLTTRELFF	TGTGCCAGCAGCTTAGGACTAACCACCCGGGAGCTGTTTTTT
TRBD1	TRBV27	TRBJ1-1	CASSFSTGGTEAFF	TGTGCCAGCAGTTTTAGTACAGGGGGCACTGAAGCTTTCTTT
NA	TRBV6-6	TRBJ2-7	CASSFPIGSSYEQYF	TGTGCCAGCAGTTTTCCTATAGGGAGCTCCTACGAGCAGTACTTC